Sequencing of this TCR beta chain was carried out in a study of CD8+CD57+ T cells in acquired aplastic anemia. Whole-study context: Sorted CD4+ and CD8+ cells yielded DNA averaging roughly 3.3 ug.

Genomic DNA templated the TCR beta VDJ and CDR3 profiling. TCRdb ran MiXCR on the reads and lists one entry per CDR3 protein. Found here are approximately 150,000 distinct CDR3 sequences, 40% to 55% of them singletons; the top ten hold roughly 2.9%. Selection for sequencing was limited to patients who had shown CD8+CD57+ cell expansion by flow cytometry. Severe acquired aplastic anemia was present in every patient. Findings and caveats of the study: Between patients and controls, 25 to 30 CD8+ CDR3 sequences were found in common. Patients were compared with controls for CD8+ Simpson's diversity, and no significant difference emerged.

This clonotype was seen repeatedly, ten times or more. Its antigen is unknown. This CDR3 comprises 14 residues. The V and J ends lost 7 bases and 0 bases respectively, with 12 bases between them. The sequence was obtained from a human donor with aplastic anemia. V gene TRBV12-3 or TRBV12-4 combines with J gene TRBJ1-1; weak D call: TRBD1 (5 bases). Sequenced sample: sorted CD4+, CD8+, or CD8+CD57+ T cells (not recorded which) from PBMCs. Here the CDR3 reads CASNSGTLNTEAFF. In DNA, the CDR3 is TGTGCCAGCAACTCCGGGACTTTGAACACTGAAGCTTTCTTT.